The 22 T cell receptor beta chains listed next were all sequenced from one sample in a study of Graves' ophthalmopathy and Graves' hyperthyroidism. From RNA, the CDR3 regions of TCR beta chains were amplified and sequenced. After a first-round RT-PCR with HTBI primers, a second-round multiplex PCR was run. MiXCR was run by TCRdb on the multiplex PCR reads, yielding one entry per CDR3 protein. Here the sample spans approximately 480,000 distinct CDR3 sequences, 14% being singletons. Sample: blood. These receptors originate from a woman aged 30 to 39 with Graves' ophthalmopathy.

This clonotype was found many times. The V call is TRBV6-5, the J call TRBJ1-6, with D possibly being TRBD1 (5 bases). The CDR3 totals 14 residues. Per germline, CDR1 MNHEY and CDR2 SVGAGI. Trimming took 2 bases from V and 5 from J, leaving 7 bases between them. The CDR3 loop reads CASSYKGNNSPLHF. The CDR3 region has the DNA TGTGCCAGCAGTTACAAGGGGAATAATTCACCCCTCCACTTT.

This clonotype was seen ten or more times. This sequence joins TRBV12-3 or TRBV12-4 and TRBJ1-2, with TRBD1 matching 7 bases. This CDR3 is built from 15 residues. Trimming cost V 5 bases and J 0 bases; bases outside gene matches: 6. CDR3 amino acids: CASSRDSSSNYGYTF. The CDR3 DNA reads as TGTGCCAGCAGTAGGGACAGCTCGTCTAACTATGGCTACACCTTC.

The chain links TRBV5-5 to TRBJ2-6; D uncertain. V was cut by 0 bases and J by 0 bases, with 7 bases left in between. Per the germline V gene, CDR1 is SGHKS and CDR2 is YYEKEE (reference sequence). The CDR3 sequence is 16 residues long. The CDR3 DNA reads as TGTGCCAGCAGCTTGGCCTGGAACTCTGGGGCCAACGTCCTGACTTTC. Translating it yields CASSLAWNSGANVLTF. Filled out from reference TRBV5-5 and TRBJ2-6, the complete variable domain reads DAGVTQSPTHLIKTRGQQVTLRCSPISGHKSVSWYQQVLGQGPQFIFQYYEKEERGRGNFPDRFSARQFPNYSSELNVNALLLGDSALYLCASSLAWNSGANVLTFGAGSRLTVL.

This rearrangement joins TRBV7-2 to TRBJ2-5, with TRBD1 as a possible D gene (6 bases). The germline V gene encodes CDR1 SGHTA and CDR2 FQGNSA. This CDR3 has 16 amino acids. V was cut by 3 bases and J by 3 bases, with 17 bases left in between. CDR3 DNA: TGTGCCAGCAGCTTGTCAACCCTCCAGGGGAAAGAGACCCAGTACTTC. The encoded protein is CASSLSTLQGKETQYF.

The rearrangement links TRBV30 to TRBJ2-5, with a possible D match to TRBD2 (5 bases). The germline gives CDR1 GTSNPN, CDR2 SVGIG (reference sequence). This CDR3 contains 12 residues. V was cut by 7 bases and J by 5 bases, with 14 bases left in between. CDR3 in amino acids: CALLDGMETQYF. The CDR3 bases are TGTGCCTTACTCGACGGGATGGAGACCCAGTACTTC.

This clonotype was counted many times. V and J are TRBV9 and TRBJ1-1; maybe TRBD1 (5 bases). Germline values: CDR1 SGDLS, CDR2 YYNGEE. Trimming left V 0 bases short and J 5 bases short, with 8 bases between. The length of the CDR3 is 13 residues. The CDR3 nucleotides are TGTGCCAGCAGCGTAGGGGGGTTAACTGAAGCTTTCTTT. This codes for CASSVGGLTEAFF.

This clonotype was seen repeatedly, ten times or more. The gene calls are TRBV2 and TRBJ1-1; D remains ambiguous. Germline CDR1 is SNHLY and CDR2 is FYNNEI. This CDR3 has 13 amino acids. Trimming took 6 bases from V and 2 from J, leaving 10 bases between them. For the CDR3, the DNA is TGTGCCAGCAGAGGCGCAGTCAACACTGAAGCTTTCTTT. This translates into CASRGAVNTEAFF.

This clonotype appeared many times. The chain joins TRBV6-2 or TRBV6-3 to TRBJ1-3; D is unclear. CDR1 and CDR2 (germline): MNHEY, SVGEGT. CDR3 length equals 13 residues. Trimming removed 4 bases at V and 1 base at J, with 5 bases between. This CDR3 is CASSSGSGNTIYF. In nucleotides, the CDR3 is TGTGCCAGCAGTTCGGGGTCTGGAAACACCATATATTTT.

Many counts were recorded for this clonotype. The chain's CDR3 is CASRQQGVTNESPLHF. The CDR3 DNA is TGTGCCAGCAGGCAACAGGGGGTCACAAACGAATCACCCCTCCACTTT. The chain uses TRBV27 and TRBJ1-6; 8 bases agree with TRBD1. The germline V gene has CDR1 MNHEY and CDR2 SMNVEV (reference sequence). The CDR3 loop spans 16 amino acids. V shed 6 bases and J 10 bases; nucleotides not matched to a gene: 14.

The table lists this clonotype with many counts. The CDR3 DNA sequence: TGTGCCAGCAGTTTAGAGACGGTGAACTATGGCTACACCTTC. Translating gives CASSLETVNYGYTF. The gene calls are TRBV28 and TRBJ1-2; D unresolved. V was cut by 2 bases and J by 2 bases, with 9 bases left in between. CDR1 and CDR2 (germline): MDHEN, SYDVKM. This CDR3 comprises 14 residues.

The rearrangement uses TRBV12-3 or TRBV12-4 and TRBJ1-5; D unresolved. With 5 bases removed from V and 2 bases from J, the gap between germline ends came to 13 bases. The CDR3 consists of 15 residues. DNA of the CDR3: TGTGCCAGCAGTGACGCAGCCCGGGGCAATCAGCCCCAGCATTTT. Protein sequence: CASSDAARGNQPQHF.

Worth noting for this clonotype: Since a much larger clone is just one base distant, this may be a read error. This sequence joins TRBV29-1 and TRBJ2-5, with 12 bases that match TRBD1. The CDR3 has 15 residues. CDR1 and CDR2 (germline): SQVTM, ANQGSEA. The CDR3 DNA follows: TGCAGCGTTGATCGGGGACAGGGGGCGGGGGAGACCGAGTACTTC. Residues: CSVDRGQGAGETEYF.

In its sample, this clonotype was seen many times. This sequence joins TRBV6-1 and TRBJ1-1; a possible D gene is TRBD1 (5 bases). The V end lost 6 bases, the J end lost 9 bases, and 20 bases lay between the germline ends. This CDR3 comprises 14 residues. Germline CDR1 and CDR2: MNHNS and SASEGT. CDR3 amino acids: CASRPDSALGKAFF. Here the CDR3 DNA reads TGTGCCAGCAGACCCGACAGCGCCCTTGGTAAAGCTTTCTTT.

This clonotype was detected only a few times. The genes are TRBV5-1 and TRBJ2-7; 8 positions agree with TRBD1. The CDR3 runs 16 residues. V lost 1 base and J lost 6; bases outside the gene matches: 12. CDR1 and CDR2 from the germline V gene are SGHRS and YFSETQ. The CDR3 DNA reads TGCGCCAGCAGCTTGAGGTTAAGAGACAGGGGAGGCGAGCAGTACTTC. It encodes CASSLRLRDRGGEQYF.

This clonotype came up many times. The genes are TRBV9 and TRBJ1-5, with D hard to call. The germline V gene encodes CDR1 SGDLS and CDR2 YYNGEE. The CDR3 is made up of 13 amino acids. V shed 0 bases and J shed 0 bases, with 1 base lying between them. The CDR3 DNA sequence: TGTGCCAGCAGCGTAGGTAGCAATCAGCCCCAGCATTTT. Protein product: CASSVGSNQPQHF.

This clonotype was counted ten times or more. This rearrangement joins TRBV2 to TRBJ1-2; D ambiguous. Trimming removed 4 bases from V and 8 bases from J, with 14 bases in between. The CDR3 extends over 13 amino acids. Germline CDR1 reads SNHLY; CDR2 reads FYNNEI. The DNA for the CDR3 is TGTGCCAGCAGTGTGAAAGGGCCCGCCGGCTACACCTTC. Residues: CASSVKGPAGYTF.

This clonotype has a count of ten or more. The V and J genes are TRBV28 and TRBJ2-7; D unclear. The germline CDR1 and CDR2 sequences are MDHEN and SYDVKM. V lost 4 bases to trimming and J lost 5 bases, with 9 bases between them. There are 12 residues in the CDR3. The CDR3 spells CASSSVRHEQYF. The DNA for the CDR3 is TGTGCCAGCAGTTCCGTGAGGCACGAGCAGTACTTC.

This clonotype was counted ten times or more. V and J are TRBV11-2 and TRBJ1-1; D might be TRBD1 (6 bases). The CDR3 is 15 amino acids. The V gene lost 2 bases and the J gene lost 4 bases, with 14 bases spanning the gap. Germline-derived CDR1 and CDR2 are SGHAT and FQNNGV. CDR3 DNA: TGTGCCAGCAGCTTATATGGAGGGGGGGGCACTGAAGCTTTCTTT. Its protein is CASSLYGGGGTEAFF.

The J gene is TRBJ1-5, the V gene TRBV27, with D maybe TRBD1 (5 bases). V dropped 5 bases and J dropped 11 bases, with 16 bases sitting between them. CDR3 length: 13 amino acids. CDR1 and CDR2 from the germline V gene are MNHEY and SMNVEV (reference sequence). The CDR3 DNA follows: TGTGCCAGCAGTGACCGGGAGGGCAGGGCCCAGCATTTT. It translates to CASSDREGRAQHF.

CDR3 amino acids: CASRKVQGPSYEQYF. CDR3 bases: TGTGCCAGCAGAAAAGTACAGGGCCCCTCCTACGAGCAGTACTTC. The rearrangement links TRBV6-1 to TRBJ2-7; tentative D call: TRBD1 (6 bases). V lost 6 bases and J 0 bases, leaving 15 bases between the germline ends. CDR1 and CDR2 from the germline V gene are MNHNS and SASEGT. The CDR3 is 15 amino acids.

The rearrangement uses TRBV30 and TRBJ1-6; TRBD1 aligns across 7 bases. V lost 1 base, J lost 7 bases, and 4 bases stayed unmatched. Per germline, CDR1 GTSNPN and CDR2 SVGIG (reference sequence). This CDR3 comprises 14 residues. For the CDR3, the DNA is TGTGCCTGGAGTGGGGACAGCCCCAATTCACCCCTCCACTTT. It is translated as CAWSGDSPNSPLHF.

This clonotype occurred a few times. The chain recombines TRBV6-2 or TRBV6-3 with TRBJ1-2; perhaps TRBD1 as D (6 bases). The CDR3 totals 17 residues. Trimming took off 6 bases at V and 2 bases at J, with 22 bases between the two ends. Germline V gene lookup returns CDR1 MNHEY and CDR2 SVGEGT. The CDR3 sequence: CASSPDPGHWNNYGYTF. Here the CDR3 DNA reads TGTGCCAGCAGCCCTGACCCGGGACACTGGAACAACTATGGCTACACCTTC.